The 8 T cell receptor beta chains in this list originate from one sample, sequenced in a study of cytomegalovirus exposure and HLA in healthy donors. Clones were read by immunoSEQ multiplex PCR, and TCRdb kept only the in-frame ones, dropping some. This table has tens of thousands of clones, 96% appearing once. Sequencing input: PBMCs. These receptors were obtained from a man younger than 30 in good health and CMV-seronegative.

The chain joins TRBV19 to TRBJ1-1; no clear D. CDR1 is LNHDA, CDR2 SQIVND, per germline (reference sequence). There are 15 residues in the CDR3. Trimming stripped 6 bases from V and 0 bases from J, with 14 bases between. For the CDR3, the DNA is TGTGCCAGTAGCCGACGGAGGCATATGAACACTGAAGCTTTCTTT. It encodes CASSRRRHMNTEAFF.

V is TRBV30 and J is TRBJ1-1; D may be TRBD1 (5 bases). This CDR3 contains 13 residues. Germline CDR1 reads GTSNPN; CDR2 reads SVGIG (reference sequence). Between the trimmed V and J ends, which lost 4 bases and 5 bases, there was a span of 14 bases. CDR3 bases: TGTGCCTGGAAGGGTCAGGGTCGAACTGAAGCTTTCTTT. Encoded protein: CAWKGQGRTEAFF.

The rearrangement joins TRBV9 to TRBJ2-7, with a possible D match to TRBD1 (6 bases). The V gene lost 0 bases and the J gene lost 6 bases, with 10 bases spanning the gap. The CDR3 length is 13 residues. Germline values: CDR1 SGDLS, CDR2 YYNGEE. CDR3 amino acids: CASSVEAGAEQYF. The CDR3 DNA is TGTGCCAGCAGCGTAGAAGCAGGGGCCGAGCAGTACTTC.

V is TRBV9 and J is TRBJ2-2; possibly TRBD2 for D (5 bases). CDR3 size: 12 residues. V was trimmed by 4 bases and J by 6 bases, leaving 7 bases between them. Germline loops: CDR1 SGDLS, CDR2 YYNGEE. The CDR3 reads CASSYSAGELFF. DNA of the CDR3: TGTGCCAGCAGCTATAGCGCCGGGGAGCTGTTTTTT. Together with reference TRBV9 and TRBJ2-2, the CDR3 gives the full variable domain: DSGVTQTPKHLITATGQRVTLRCSPRSGDLSVYWYQQSLDQGLQFLIQYYNGEERAKGNILERFSAQQFPDLHSELNLSSLELGDSALYFCASSYSAGELFFGEGSRLTVL.

The chain recombines TRBV6-5 with TRBJ2-7, with 9 bases lining up with TRBD2. The CDR3 loop spans 15 amino acids. Germline CDR1 and CDR2: MNHEY and SVGAGI. The trim removed 2 bases at V and 4 bases at J, leaving 6 bases unmatched. The CDR3 is CASSYGGGGIYEQYF. The CDR3 DNA follows: TGTGCCAGCAGTTACGGCGGGGGGGGAATATACGAGCAGTACTTC.

This clone has only one observation. The chain links TRBV6-4 to TRBJ2-3, with 10 bases identical to TRBD1. Trimming removed 4 bases from V and 1 base from J; junction bases left unmatched: 8. CDR1 is MRHNA and CDR2 is SNTAGT in the germline V gene. The CDR3 contains 17 residues. CDR3 residues: CASSVNAGTGGTDTQYF. The CDR3 DNA reads TGTGCCAGCAGTGTAAACGCCGGGACAGGGGGCACAGATACGCAGTATTTT.

This chain's CDR3 is CASSLGGVNGYTF. The CDR3 nucleotides are TGTGCCAGCAGCTTAGGGGGGGTAAATGGCTACACCTTC. V is TRBV11-2 and J is TRBJ1-2; a possible D gene is TRBD1 (5 bases). This CDR3 is 13 amino acids long. Trimming cost V 1 base and J 6 bases, with 9 bases left between them. The germline V gene has CDR1 SGHAT and CDR2 FQNNGV.

The rearrangement links TRBV2 to TRBJ2-7; 7 bases are shared with TRBD1. From germline, CDR1 is SNHLY and CDR2 FYNNEI. This CDR3 contains 14 residues. Trimming took 7 bases from V and 7 from J; bases not matched to a gene: 13. The CDR3 protein is CASNPGQPSGEQYF. The DNA for the CDR3 is TGTGCCAGCAATCCGGGACAGCCTTCGGGGGAGCAGTACTTC.